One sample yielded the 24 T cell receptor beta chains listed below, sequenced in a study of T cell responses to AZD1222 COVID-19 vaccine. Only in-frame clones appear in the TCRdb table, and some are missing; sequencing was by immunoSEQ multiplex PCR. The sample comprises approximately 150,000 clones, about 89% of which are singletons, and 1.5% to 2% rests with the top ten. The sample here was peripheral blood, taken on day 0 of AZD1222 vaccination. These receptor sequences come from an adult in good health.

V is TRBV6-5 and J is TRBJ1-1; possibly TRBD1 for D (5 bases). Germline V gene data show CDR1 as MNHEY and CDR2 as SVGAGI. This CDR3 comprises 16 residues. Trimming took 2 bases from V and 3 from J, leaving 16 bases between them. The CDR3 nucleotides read TGTGCCAGCAGTTACACCGGGACCCGGGATGACACTGAAGCTTTCTTT. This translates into CASSYTGTRDDTEAFF.

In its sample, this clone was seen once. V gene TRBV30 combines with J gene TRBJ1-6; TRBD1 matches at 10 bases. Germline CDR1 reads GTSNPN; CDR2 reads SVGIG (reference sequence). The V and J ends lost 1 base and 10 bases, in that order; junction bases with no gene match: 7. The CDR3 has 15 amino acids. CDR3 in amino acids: CAWSDRTGGKSPLHF. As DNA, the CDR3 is TGTGCCTGGAGTGACCGGACAGGGGGGAAGTCACCCCTCCACTTT.

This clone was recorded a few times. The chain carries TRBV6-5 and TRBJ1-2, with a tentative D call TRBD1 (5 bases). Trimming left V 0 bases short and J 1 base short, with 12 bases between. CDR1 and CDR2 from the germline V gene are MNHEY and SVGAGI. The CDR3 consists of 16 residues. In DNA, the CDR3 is TGTGCCAGCAGTTACTCGCGAAGGGGCGATAACTATGGCTACACCTTC. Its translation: CASSYSRRGDNYGYTF.

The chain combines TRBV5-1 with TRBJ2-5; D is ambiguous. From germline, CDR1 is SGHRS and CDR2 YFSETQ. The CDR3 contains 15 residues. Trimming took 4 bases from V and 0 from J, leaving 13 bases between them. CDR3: CASSPGGPNQETQYF. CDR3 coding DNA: TGCGCCAGCAGCCCAGGTGGACCGAACCAAGAGACCCAGTACTTC.

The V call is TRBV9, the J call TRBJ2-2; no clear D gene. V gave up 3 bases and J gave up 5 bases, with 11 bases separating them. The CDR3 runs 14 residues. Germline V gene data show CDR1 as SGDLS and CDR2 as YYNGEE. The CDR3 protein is CASSAHPGTGELFF. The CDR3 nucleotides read TGTGCCAGCAGCGCACACCCGGGTACCGGGGAGCTGTTTTTT.

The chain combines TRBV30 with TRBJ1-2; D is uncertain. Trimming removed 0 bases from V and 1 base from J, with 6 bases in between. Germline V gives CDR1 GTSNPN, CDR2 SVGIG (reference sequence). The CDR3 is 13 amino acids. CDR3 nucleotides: TGTGCCTGGAGTGTACGGGGTAACTATGGCTACACCTTC. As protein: CAWSVRGNYGYTF.

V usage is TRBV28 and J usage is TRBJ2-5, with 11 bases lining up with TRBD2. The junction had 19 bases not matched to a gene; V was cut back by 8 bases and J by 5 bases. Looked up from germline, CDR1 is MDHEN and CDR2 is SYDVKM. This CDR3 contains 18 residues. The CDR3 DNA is TGTGCCAGCTCCGAGGTAGCGGGAGGGACCCATGCCAGGGAGACCCAGTACTTC. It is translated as CASSEVAGGTHARETQYF.

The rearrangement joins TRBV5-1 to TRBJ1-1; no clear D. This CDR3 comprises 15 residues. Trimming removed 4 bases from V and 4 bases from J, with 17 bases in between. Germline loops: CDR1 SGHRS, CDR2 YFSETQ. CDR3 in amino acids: CASSLVGISFTEAFF. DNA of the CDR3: TGCGCCAGCAGCCTGGTTGGGATCTCCTTCACTGAAGCTTTCTTT.

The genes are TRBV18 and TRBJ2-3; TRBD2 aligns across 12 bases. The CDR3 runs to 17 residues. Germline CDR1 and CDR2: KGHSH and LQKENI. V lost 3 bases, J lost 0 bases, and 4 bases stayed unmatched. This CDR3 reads CASSPRTSGTSTDTQYF. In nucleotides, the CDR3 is TGTGCCAGCTCACCCAGGACTAGCGGGACTAGCACAGATACGCAGTATTTT. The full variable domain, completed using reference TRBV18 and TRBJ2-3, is NAGVMQNPRHLVRRRGQEARLRCSPMKGHSHVYWYRQLPEEGLKFMVYLQKENIIDESGMPKERFSAEFPKEGPSILRIQQVVRGDSAAYFCASSPRTSGTSTDTQYFGPGTRLTVL.

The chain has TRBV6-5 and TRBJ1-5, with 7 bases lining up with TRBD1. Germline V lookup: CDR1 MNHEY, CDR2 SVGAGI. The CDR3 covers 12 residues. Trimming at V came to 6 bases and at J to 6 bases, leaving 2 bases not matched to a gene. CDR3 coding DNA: TGTGCCAGCAGCACAGGGGTTCAGCCCCAGCATTTT. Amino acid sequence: CASSTGVQPQHF.

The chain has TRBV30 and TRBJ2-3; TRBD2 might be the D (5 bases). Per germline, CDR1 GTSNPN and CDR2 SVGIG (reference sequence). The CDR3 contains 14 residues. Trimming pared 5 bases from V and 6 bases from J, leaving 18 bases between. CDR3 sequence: CAWGHGLRGDTQYF. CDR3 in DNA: TGTGCCTGGGGGCATGGACTGCGAGGGGATACGCAGTATTTT.

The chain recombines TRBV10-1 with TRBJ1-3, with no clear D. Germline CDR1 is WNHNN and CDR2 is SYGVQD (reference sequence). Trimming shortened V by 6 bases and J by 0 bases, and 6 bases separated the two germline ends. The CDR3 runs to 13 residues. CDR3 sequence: CASSGASGNTIYF. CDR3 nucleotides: TGCGCCAGCAGCGGTGCCTCTGGAAACACCATATATTTT.

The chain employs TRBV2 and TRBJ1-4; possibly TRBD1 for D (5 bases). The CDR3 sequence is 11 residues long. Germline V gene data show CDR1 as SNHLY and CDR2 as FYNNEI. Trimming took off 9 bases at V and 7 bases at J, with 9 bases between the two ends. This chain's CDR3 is CASRTGEKLFF. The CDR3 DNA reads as TGTGCCAGTCGAACAGGTGAAAAACTGTTTTTT. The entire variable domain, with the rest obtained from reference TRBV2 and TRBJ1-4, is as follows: EPEVTQTPSHQVTQMGQEVILRCVPISNHLYFYWYRQILGQKVEFLVSFYNNEISEKSEIFDDQFSVERPDGSNFTLKIRSTKLEDSAMYFCASRTGEKLFFGSGTQLSVL.

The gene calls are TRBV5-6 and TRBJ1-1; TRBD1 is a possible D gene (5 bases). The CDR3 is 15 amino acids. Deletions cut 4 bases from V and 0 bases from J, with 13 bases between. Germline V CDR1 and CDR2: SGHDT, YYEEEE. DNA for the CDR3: TGTGCCAGCAGCCTTGGGGGGTTTATGAACACTGAAGCTTTCTTT. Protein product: CASSLGGFMNTEAFF. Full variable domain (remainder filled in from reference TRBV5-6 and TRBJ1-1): DAGVTQSPTHLIKTRGQQVTLRCSPKSGHDTVSWYQQALGQGPQFIFQYYEEEERQRGNFPDRFSGHQFPNYSSELNVNALLLGDSALYLCASSLGGFMNTEAFFGQGTRLTVV.

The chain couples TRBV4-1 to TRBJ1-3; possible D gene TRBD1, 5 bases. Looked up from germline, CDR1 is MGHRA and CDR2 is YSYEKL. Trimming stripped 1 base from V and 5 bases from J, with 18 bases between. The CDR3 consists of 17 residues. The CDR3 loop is CASSQVGAGQARNTIYF. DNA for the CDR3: TGCGCCAGCAGCCAAGTCGGTGCGGGGCAGGCCCGAAACACCATATATTTT.

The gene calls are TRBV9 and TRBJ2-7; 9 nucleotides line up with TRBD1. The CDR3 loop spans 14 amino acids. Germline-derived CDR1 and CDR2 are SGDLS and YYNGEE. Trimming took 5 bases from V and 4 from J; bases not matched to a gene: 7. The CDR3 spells CASRQDRGSYEQYV. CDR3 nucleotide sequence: TGTGCCAGCAGACAGGACAGGGGTAGTTACGAGCAGTACGTC.

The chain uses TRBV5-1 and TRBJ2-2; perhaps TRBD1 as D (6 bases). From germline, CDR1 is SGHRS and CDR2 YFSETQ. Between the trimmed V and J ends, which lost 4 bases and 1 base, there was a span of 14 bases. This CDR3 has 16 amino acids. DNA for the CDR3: TGCGCCAGCAGCCGAATCCCGACAGGGAACACCGGGGAGCTGTTTTTT. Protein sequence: CASSRIPTGNTGELFF.

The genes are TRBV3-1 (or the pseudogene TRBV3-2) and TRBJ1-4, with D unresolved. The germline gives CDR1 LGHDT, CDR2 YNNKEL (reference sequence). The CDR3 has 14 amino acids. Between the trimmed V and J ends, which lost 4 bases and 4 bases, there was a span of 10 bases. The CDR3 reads CASSLRAFNEKLFF. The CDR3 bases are TGTGCCAGCAGCCTGCGGGCCTTTAATGAAAAACTGTTTTTT.

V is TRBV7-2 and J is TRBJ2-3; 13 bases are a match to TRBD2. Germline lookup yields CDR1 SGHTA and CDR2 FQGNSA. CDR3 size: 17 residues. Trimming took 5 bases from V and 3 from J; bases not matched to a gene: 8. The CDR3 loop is CASSRRTSGGFTDTQYF. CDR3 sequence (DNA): TGTGCCAGCAGCCGCAGGACTAGCGGGGGATTTACAGATACGCAGTATTTT.

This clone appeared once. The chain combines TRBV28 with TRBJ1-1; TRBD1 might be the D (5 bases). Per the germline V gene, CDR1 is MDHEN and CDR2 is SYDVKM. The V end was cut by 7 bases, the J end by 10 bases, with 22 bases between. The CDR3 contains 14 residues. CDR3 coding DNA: TGTGCCAGCATGCCTTCGGGGGAACGGCAGGTAGCTTTCTTT. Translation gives CASMPSGERQVAFF. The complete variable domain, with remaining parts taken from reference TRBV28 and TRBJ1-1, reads DVKVTQSSRYLVKRTGEKVFLECVQDMDHENMFWYRQDPGLGLRLIYFSYDVKMKEKGDIPEGYSVSREKKERFSLILESASTNQTSMYLCASMPSGERQVAFFGQGTRLTVV.

CDR3 sequence reads: CASSLRSQPNTGELFF. CDR3 DNA sequence: TGTGCCAGCAGCTTAAGGTCCCAGCCGAACACCGGGGAGCTGTTTTTT. The chain has TRBV7-3 and TRBJ2-2, with D hard to call. The CDR3 is 16 amino acids. Trimming stripped 1 base from V and 0 bases from J, with 9 bases between. Germline assignment: CDR1 SGHTA and CDR2 FQGTGA.

The CDR3 protein is CASSSDRAGNTIYF. CDR3 sequence (DNA): TGTGCCAGCAGTTCCGACAGGGCTGGAAACACCATATATTTT. The chain employs TRBV6-5 and TRBJ1-3; 7 nucleotides match TRBD1. This CDR3 spans 14 amino acids. Germline lookup yields CDR1 MNHEY and CDR2 SVGAGI. V lost 4 bases to trimming and J lost 2 bases; unmatched junction nucleotides: 2.

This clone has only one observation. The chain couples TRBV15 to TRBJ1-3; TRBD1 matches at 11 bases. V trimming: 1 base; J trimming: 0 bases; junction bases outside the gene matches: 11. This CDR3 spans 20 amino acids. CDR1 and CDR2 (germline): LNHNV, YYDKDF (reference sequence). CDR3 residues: CATSRALSGTGGGSGNTIYF. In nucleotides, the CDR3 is TGTGCCACCAGCAGAGCCCTTTCCGGGACAGGGGGTGGCTCTGGAAACACCATATATTTT.

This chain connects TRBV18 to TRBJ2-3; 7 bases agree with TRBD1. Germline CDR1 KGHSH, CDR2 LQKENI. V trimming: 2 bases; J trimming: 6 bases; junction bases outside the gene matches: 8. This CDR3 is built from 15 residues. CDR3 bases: TGTGCCAGCTCACCAAACAGACAGGGTAGCGATACGCAGTATTTT. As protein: CASSPNRQGSDTQYF.